This TCR beta chain was recorded in a study of blood T cell repertoires in COVID-19. The germline CDR1 and CDR2 sequences are SGHDN and FVKESK. The CDR3 runs 15 residues. V lost 0 bases, J lost 6 bases, and 14 bases lay in between. Authors' data handling: Amplified reference gene primers provided the basis for estimating nucleated cell counts. Method: immunoSEQ multiplex PCR; TCRdb's copy keeps in-frame clones and lacks some. The V and J calls and the clone size are those of that table, but D and trimming were determined from the DNA. The sample yields roughly 280,000 clones, 86% seen once. What was sequenced was peripheral blood. This chain connects TRBV14 to TRBJ1-1; D not certain. The clonotype was recovered from a man in his forties or fifties with active or convalescent COVID-19. The CDR3 DNA reads TGTGCCAGCAGCCAAGACTCGGGCCCGGAGGCTGAAGCTTTCTTT. This sequence encodes CASSQDSGPEAEAFF.